This T cell receptor beta chain was sequenced during a study of beta chain features in type 1 diabetes. Notes on the study in general: Within each of all four CD4+ subsets, Type 1 diabetes patients had TCRB CDR3s that were moderately but significantly shorter.

Reverse transcribing all isolated RNA meant expressed TCRB transcripts were sequenced. Sequenced by immunoSEQ multiplex PCR; TCRdb stores in-frame clones only, minus some. The sample gives about 47,000 clones, approximately 43% of which show up once; approximately 0.13% is in the top ten. As concerns this clone: What it binds is not known.

With V trimmed by 5 bases and J by 3 bases, 6 bases remained unmatched. This CDR3 has 14 residues. Per the germline V gene, CDR1 is MNHEY and CDR2 is SMNVEV (reference sequence). The source of this sequence is a man aged 30 to 39 with type 1 diabetes. Sequencing input: stem cell memory CD4+ T cells from blood. The chain carries TRBV27 and TRBJ2-7; TRBD1 agrees at 8 bases. CDR3 coding DNA: TGTGCCAGCAGTAGACAGGGGCTTTACTACGAGCAGTACTTC. It is translated as CASSRQGLYYEQYF.